A single sample gave rise to the 3 T cell receptor beta chains below, sequenced in a study of T cells in Graves' hyperthyroidism and ophthalmopathy. It was RNA transcripts that yielded the amplified TCR beta CDR3 regions. With the HTBI primer set, the TCR CDR3 went through a first round of RT-PCR. Each CDR3 protein is one row after TCRdb ran MiXCR on the multiplex PCR reads. Of roughly 580,000 distinct CDR3 sequences listed, approximately 15% are singletons. Sample: blood. These TCRs come from a woman aged 25 to 39 with Graves' hyperthyroidism that later progressed to Graves' ophthalmopathy.

There are many counts of this clonotype. This rearrangement joins TRBV30 to TRBJ2-2; no clear D. The V gene lost 2 bases and the J gene lost 1 base, with 14 bases spanning the gap. The CDR3 consists of 16 residues. Germline V lookup: CDR1 GTSNPN, CDR2 SVGIG (reference sequence). CDR3 sequence (DNA): TGTGCCTGGAGTCATTTGGTATCCGTGAACACCGGGGAGCTGTTTTTT. Translated, it gives CAWSHLVSVNTGELFF.

The chain recombines TRBV19 with TRBJ2-2; D not resolved. The CDR3 consists of 12 residues. Germline V gene data show CDR1 as LNHDA and CDR2 as SQIVND (reference sequence). Between the trimmed V and J ends, which lost 7 bases and 6 bases, there was a span of 9 bases. CDR3 in DNA: TGTGCCAGTATGATACGGCCCGGGGAGCTGTTTTTT. Translation: CASMIRPGELFF.

Worth noting for this clonotype: A much larger clone sits a single nucleotide away, making a read error possible. The chain has TRBV18 and TRBJ1-1, with 11 bases aligning to TRBD1. This CDR3 spans 13 amino acids. Per germline, CDR1 KGHSH and CDR2 LQKENI. The CDR3 nucleotides read TGTGTCAGCTCAAGGGGACAGGGGGCTGAAGCTTTCTTT. It codes for CVSSRGQGAEAFF.